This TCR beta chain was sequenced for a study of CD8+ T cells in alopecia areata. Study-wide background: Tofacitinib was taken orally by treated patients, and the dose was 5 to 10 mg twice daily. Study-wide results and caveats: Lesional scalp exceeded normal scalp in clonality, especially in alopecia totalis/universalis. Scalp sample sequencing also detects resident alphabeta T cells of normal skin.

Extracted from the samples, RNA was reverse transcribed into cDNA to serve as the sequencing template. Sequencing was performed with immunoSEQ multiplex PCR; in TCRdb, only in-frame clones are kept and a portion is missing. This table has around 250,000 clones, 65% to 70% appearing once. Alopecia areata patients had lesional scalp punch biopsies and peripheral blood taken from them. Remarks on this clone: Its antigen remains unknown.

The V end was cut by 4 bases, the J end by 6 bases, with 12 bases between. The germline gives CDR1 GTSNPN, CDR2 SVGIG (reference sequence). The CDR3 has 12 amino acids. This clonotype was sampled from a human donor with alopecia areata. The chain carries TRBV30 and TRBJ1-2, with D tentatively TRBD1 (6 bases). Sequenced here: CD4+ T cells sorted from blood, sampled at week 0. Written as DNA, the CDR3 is TGTGCCTGGATGGGGGCTTTAGATGGCTACACCTTC. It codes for CAWMGALDGYTF. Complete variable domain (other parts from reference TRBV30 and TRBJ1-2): SQTIHQWPATLVQPVGSPLSLECTVEGTSNPNLYWYRQAAGRGLQLLFYSVGIGQISSEVPQNLSASRPQDRQFILSSKKLLLSDSGFYLCAWMGALDGYTFGSGTRLTVV.